The 26 T cell receptor beta chains presented below share a single source sample, sequenced in a study of monozygotic twins with inflammatory bowel disease. TCRdb re-called the 5' RACE reads and catalogs CDR3 proteins one per entry, DNA excluded. The sample table includes around 100,000 distinct CDR3 sequences. Sequences were obtained from blood. These receptor sequences come from a human donor with ulcerative colitis or Crohn's disease, or a healthy co-twin of an affected twin (not recorded which).

The gene calls are TRBV7-2 and TRBJ2-7; the TRBD2 assignment by TCRdb is unverifiable without DNA. Germline CDR1 SGHTA, CDR2 FQGNSA. This CDR3 contains 16 residues. This CDR3 reads CASSPPGGSGSYEQYF.

This sequence joins TRBV7-9 and TRBJ2-7; there is no DNA to check the TCRdb D call of TRBD1. The CDR3 totals 16 residues. CDR1 and CDR2 from the germline V gene are SEHNR and FQNEAQ (reference sequence). The CDR3 protein is CASSLDRGPPTREQYF.

V is TRBV20-1 and J is TRBJ2-2; TCRdb's assignment of TRBD2 cannot be checked, as there is no DNA. The CDR3 has 13 amino acids. Looked up from germline, CDR1 is DFQATT and CDR2 is SNEGSKA (reference sequence). CDR3 residues: CSVRTENTGELFF.

The genes are TRBV6-1 and TRBJ2-3; TCRdb designates TRBD1, a call that cannot be tested without DNA. CDR1 is MNHNS and CDR2 is SASEGT in the germline V gene. The length of the CDR3 is 16 residues. The CDR3 here is CASSSTDKGGIDTQYF.

The chain couples TRBV7-9 to TRBJ1-3. CDR1 and CDR2 (germline): SEHNR, FQNEAQ (reference sequence). This CDR3 is built from 13 residues. The CDR3 loop reads CASSLTPGNTIYF.

V and J are TRBV20-1 and TRBJ2-7; TCRdb indicates TRBD2, and absent DNA this call remains unverified. The CDR3 runs 18 residues. Looked up from germline, CDR1 is DFQATT and CDR2 is SNEGSKA (reference sequence). The CDR3 is CSAAPSGRAKTITYEQYF.

V usage is TRBV5-1 and J usage is TRBJ1-5; the TCRdb D gene call, TRBD1, has no DNA to confirm it. This CDR3 has 18 amino acids. From germline, CDR1 is SGHRS and CDR2 YFSETQ. CDR3 sequence: CASSLEGRGQGEGQPQHF.

The chain has TRBV20-1 and TRBJ2-1; TCRdb's D call of TRBD2 is untestable without DNA. CDR3 length: 16 amino acids. Germline-derived CDR1 and CDR2 are DFQATT and SNEGSKA (reference sequence). Here the CDR3 reads CSAPGLAGVRYNEQFF.

The chain has TRBV7-2 and TRBJ2-1. This CDR3 is built from 15 residues. Germline CDR1 and CDR2: SGHTA and FQGNSA. This CDR3 reads CASSLDRRSYNEQFF.

The V gene is TRBV7-2, the J gene TRBJ1-5. In germline, CDR1 is SGHTA, CDR2 FQGNSA. The CDR3 loop spans 15 amino acids. CDR3 in amino acids: CASSLQKGSNQPQHF.

The chain joins TRBV20-1 to TRBJ2-2; the D call of TRBD1 rests on TCRdb alone, since no DNA is present to check it. From germline, CDR1 is DFQATT and CDR2 SNEGSKA (reference sequence). This CDR3 contains 14 residues. CDR3 sequence: CSARGIRDTGELFF.

This clonotype is labeled medium-sized (0.01 to 0.1%) based on frequency. The chain links TRBV12-3 or TRBV12-4 to TRBJ2-1. The CDR3 consists of 13 residues. The CDR3 is CASSLNKWNEQFF.

The rearrangement joins TRBV20-1 to TRBJ2-4; as DNA is missing, the TRBD2 call by TCRdb cannot be tested. This CDR3 region has 18 residues. Looked up from germline, CDR1 is DFQATT and CDR2 is SNEGSKA (reference sequence). CDR3 sequence: CSAPTSGGAGSTKNIQYF.

The V and J genes are TRBV20-1 and TRBJ2-7. The CDR3 spans 15 residues. CDR1 DFQATT and CDR2 SNEGSKA come from the germline V gene (reference sequence). The CDR3 sequence: CSARATDRGSYEQYF.

The chain couples TRBV7-9 to TRBJ1-4. The germline V gene encodes CDR1 SEHNR and CDR2 FQNEAQ (reference sequence). This CDR3 is 14 amino acids long. CDR3 sequence reads: CASSLVNSNEKLFF.

This chain links TRBV6-1 with TRBJ1-2; TCRdb indicates TRBD1, and absent DNA this call remains unverified. The CDR3 consists of 15 residues. In germline, CDR1 is MNHNS, CDR2 SASEGT. CDR3 region: CASSEDKVGGRLNTF.

V gene TRBV7-9 combines with J gene TRBJ2-7; as DNA is missing, the TRBD2 call by TCRdb cannot be tested. There are 11 residues in the CDR3. Per the germline V gene, CDR1 is SEHNR and CDR2 is FQNEAQ (reference sequence). The CDR3 region is CASTNEGEQYF.

The chain is built from TRBV20-1 and TRBJ2-7; the TCRdb D gene call, TRBD2, has no DNA to confirm it. Germline V lookup: CDR1 DFQATT, CDR2 SNEGSKA (reference sequence). CDR3 length: 15 amino acids. This chain's CDR3 is CSARGLAGPSYEQYF.

CDR3 sequence reads: CASSLVSVGTDTQYF. V is TRBV7-9 and J is TRBJ2-3; as DNA is missing, the TRBD2 call by TCRdb cannot be tested. Germline V gives CDR1 SEHNR, CDR2 FQNEAQ (reference sequence). The CDR3 extends over 15 amino acids.

The chain joins TRBV6-2 or TRBV6-3 to TRBJ2-1. The CDR3 has 13 residues. Germline CDR1 reads MNHEY; CDR2 reads SVGEGT. CDR3 region: CASSYSLYNEQFF.

The V gene is TRBV6-1, the J gene TRBJ2-7; TCRdb reports TRBD2, a call that lacks DNA to check it against. Germline assignment: CDR1 MNHNS and CDR2 SASEGT. The CDR3 loop spans 15 amino acids. The CDR3 sequence is CASSRLAGGVGEQYF.

This chain links TRBV11-2 with TRBJ2-7; lacking DNA, the TRBD1 call made by TCRdb goes unchecked. Germline V gene data show CDR1 as SGHAT and CDR2 as FQNNGV. The CDR3 contains 13 residues. CDR3 sequence reads: CASSSSGGYEQYF.

This CDR3 is CASSQGTYYEQYF. The V call is TRBV4-3, the J call TRBJ2-7; TCRdb calls TRBD2, which cannot be checked without DNA. This CDR3 has 13 residues. The V gene's germline CDR1 is LGHNA and CDR2 YSLEER.

The V and J genes are TRBV7-8 and TRBJ1-5. The germline CDR1 and CDR2 sequences are SGHVS and FQNEAQ. CDR3 length equals 14 residues. Here the CDR3 reads CASSLRESNQPQHF.

The V gene is TRBV12-3 or TRBV12-4, the J gene TRBJ1-4; the TCRdb call, TRBD1, lacks DNA for checking. CDR3 length equals 13 residues. The CDR3 here is CASSLKGGEKLFF.

The rearrangement joins TRBV27 to TRBJ1-5; with no DNA, the TCRdb D assignment of TRBD1 cannot be verified. In germline, CDR1 is MNHEY, CDR2 SMNVEV (reference sequence). The CDR3 is 15 residues long. The CDR3 loop is CASRRNRDSNQPQHF.